These 11 T cell receptor beta chains share one sample of origin, sequenced in a study of T cells in localized non-small cell lung cancer. Sequencing used immunoSEQ multiplex PCR; TCRdb keeps in-frame clones, though not all of them. Among roughly 20,000 clones listed, 89% were seen once. The source was peripheral blood, collected before any cancer treatment. The source of these receptors is a man between 35 and 75 years old with stage I lung adenocarcinoma.

This chain joins TRBV11-2 and TRBJ2-7; D might be TRBD2 (5 bases). Trimming took 3 bases from V and 3 from J, leaving 9 bases between them. Per the germline V gene, CDR1 is SGHAT and CDR2 is FQNNGV. This CDR3 is 13 amino acids long. As DNA, the CDR3 is TGTGCCAGCAGCTTGGCAGCGGACTACGAGCAGTACTTC. This codes for CASSLAADYEQYF.

This rearrangement joins TRBV10-1 to TRBJ2-3; 7 bases match TRBD1. Germline-derived CDR1 and CDR2 are WNHNN and SYGVQD (reference sequence). The length of the CDR3 is 14 residues. J gave up 6 bases and V 6 bases, and 9 bases lay outside the gene matches. The CDR3 DNA is TGCGCCAGCAGGGGGAAAGGGACAGCGGATACGCAGTATTTT. Translation gives CASRGKGTADTQYF.

The V and J genes are TRBV27 and TRBJ2-3; D uncertain. The CDR3 totals 14 residues. CDR1 is MNHEY, CDR2 SMNVEV, per germline (reference sequence). V lost 3 bases and J lost 6, with 13 bases in between. CDR3 sequence reads: CASSFSSVGDTQYF. CDR3 nucleotide sequence: TGTGCCAGCAGTTTTTCGTCCGTCGGTGATACGCAGTATTTT.

This chain joins TRBV4-1 and TRBJ2-3, with 11 positions matching TRBD2. CDR3 size: 17 residues. Germline V lookup: CDR1 MGHRA, CDR2 YSYEKL. Trimming took 3 bases from V and 0 from J; bases not matched to a gene: 5. The CDR3, as DNA: TGCGCCAGCAGCCATACCGGGACTAGCGGCAGCACAGATACGCAGTATTTT. Its protein product is CASSHTGTSGSTDTQYF.

The chain has TRBV19 and TRBJ1-2, with unresolved D. This CDR3 contains 13 residues. CDR1 and CDR2 (germline): LNHDA, SQIVND (reference sequence). The V end lost 6 bases, the J end lost 6 bases, and 14 bases lay between the germline ends. For the CDR3, the DNA is TGTGCCAGTAGGGCTTCAGGACGAGATGGCTACACCTTC. This translates into CASRASGRDGYTF.

V gene TRBV11-2 combines with J gene TRBJ1-1; the D gene is possibly TRBD1 (6 bases). V lost 5 bases to trimming and J lost 5 bases, with 18 bases between them. Per the germline V gene, CDR1 is SGHAT and CDR2 is FQNNGV. The CDR3 loop spans 15 amino acids. DNA of the CDR3: TGTGCCAGCAGCGACACAAACAGGGTTATAACTGAAGCTTTCTTT. As protein: CASSDTNRVITEAFF.

This sequence joins TRBV30 and TRBJ2-7, with D possibly matching TRBD1 (5 bases). Trimming took 2 bases from V and 1 from J, leaving 15 bases between them. The CDR3 is 15 amino acids. CDR1 and CDR2 (germline): GTSNPN, SVGIG (reference sequence). CDR3 nucleotides: TGTGCCTGGAGTAACTCGAGAAGACAGTCCTACGAGCAGTACTTC. Its translation is CAWSNSRRQSYEQYF.

This clone has only one observation. The chain carries TRBV2 and TRBJ2-3; D is ambiguous. The V end lost 0 bases, the J end lost 6 bases, and 4 bases lay between the germline ends. CDR3 size: 12 residues. Per germline, CDR1 SNHLY and CDR2 FYNNEI. Here the CDR3 reads CASSEAGDTQYF. The CDR3 DNA reads TGTGCCAGCAGTGAAGCAGGGGATACGCAGTATTTT.

This clone was seen only once. The rearrangement joins TRBV7-6 to TRBJ1-1, with D maybe TRBD1 (5 bases). V was pared by 2 bases and J by 1 base, with 11 bases between. The CDR3 runs 15 residues. The germline V gene has CDR1 SGHVS and CDR2 FNYEAQ. CDR3 sequence (DNA): TGTGCCAGCAGCTTAATCCAGGGATCGAACACTGAAGCTTTCTTT. Its translation is CASSLIQGSNTEAFF.

J is TRBJ1-1 and V is TRBV4-2; D unclear. Germline CDR1 and CDR2: LGHNA and YNFKEQ. Trimming removed 3 bases from V and 1 base from J, with 12 bases in between. This CDR3 has 15 amino acids. This CDR3 reads CASSHFTGPNTEAFF. For the CDR3, the DNA is TGTGCCAGCAGCCATTTTACCGGGCCGAACACTGAAGCTTTCTTT.

The chain carries TRBV7-8 and TRBJ1-1; D is unresolved. CDR1 is SGHVS, CDR2 FQNEAQ, per germline. The CDR3 runs to 14 residues. The V gene lost 1 base and the J gene lost 4 bases, with 10 bases spanning the gap. The CDR3 region is CASSLGSGSTEAFF. The CDR3 nucleotides are TGTGCCAGCAGCTTAGGGAGTGGTAGCACTGAAGCTTTCTTT.